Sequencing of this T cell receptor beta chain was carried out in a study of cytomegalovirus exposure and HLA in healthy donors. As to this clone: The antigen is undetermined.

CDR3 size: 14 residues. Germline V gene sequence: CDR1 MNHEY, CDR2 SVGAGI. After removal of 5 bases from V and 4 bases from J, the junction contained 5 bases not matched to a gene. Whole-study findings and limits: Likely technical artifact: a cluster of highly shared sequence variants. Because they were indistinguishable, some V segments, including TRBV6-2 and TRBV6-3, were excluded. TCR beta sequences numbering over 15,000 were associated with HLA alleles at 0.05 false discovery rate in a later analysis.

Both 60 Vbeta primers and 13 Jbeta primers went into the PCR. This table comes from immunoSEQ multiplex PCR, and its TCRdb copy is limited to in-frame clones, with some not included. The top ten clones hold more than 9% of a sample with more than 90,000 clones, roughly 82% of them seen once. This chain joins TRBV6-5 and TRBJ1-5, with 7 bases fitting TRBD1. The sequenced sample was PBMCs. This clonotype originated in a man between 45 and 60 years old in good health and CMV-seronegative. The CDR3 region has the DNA TGTGCCAGCAGTCTAGCAGGGGGGAATCAGCCCCAGCATTTT. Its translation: CASSLAGGNQPQHF.